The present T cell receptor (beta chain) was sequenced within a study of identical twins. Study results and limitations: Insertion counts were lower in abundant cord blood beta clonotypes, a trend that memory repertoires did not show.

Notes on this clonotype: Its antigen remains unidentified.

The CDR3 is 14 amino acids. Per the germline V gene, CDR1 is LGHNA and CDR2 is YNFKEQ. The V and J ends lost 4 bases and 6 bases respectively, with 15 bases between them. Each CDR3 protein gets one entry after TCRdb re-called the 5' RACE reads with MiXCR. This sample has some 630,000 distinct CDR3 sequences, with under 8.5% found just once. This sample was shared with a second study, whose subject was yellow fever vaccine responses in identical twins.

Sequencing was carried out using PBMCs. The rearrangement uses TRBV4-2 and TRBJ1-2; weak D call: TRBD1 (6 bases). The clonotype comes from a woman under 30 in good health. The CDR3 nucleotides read TGTGCCAGCAGCCGGGCCGGCGCAGGGGATGGCTACACCTTC. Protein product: CASSRAGAGDGYTF.